The clone carrying this T cell receptor (beta chain) was seen a handful of times. The antigen is unknown. This entry belongs to a study of T cells in Graves' hyperthyroidism and ophthalmopathy. Turning to the study itself: Prior to any treatment, at the point of initial diagnosis, peripheral blood was collected. Whole-study results and caveats: The model's output predicted ophthalmopathy at a median of approximately 6.5 months prior to onset.

CDR1 and CDR2 from the germline V gene are SQVTM and ANQGSEA. Trimming pared 5 bases from V and 0 bases from J, leaving 8 bases between. The CDR3 is 12 residues long. Amplified regions were TCR beta CDR3 sequences from RNA transcripts. Carried out on the TCR CDR3, a first-round RT-PCR used the HTBI primer set. Using its own MiXCR run on the multiplex PCR reads, TCRdb lists one record per CDR3 protein. The table includes roughly 280,000 distinct CDR3 sequences, over 15% detected once. This rearrangement joins TRBV29-1 to TRBJ2-7; D not certain. The sample was blood. The sequence was collected from a woman aged 60 to 75 with Graves' ophthalmopathy. CDR3 nucleotide sequence: TGCAGCGTTCGACCTAGCTCCTACGAGCAGTACTTC. This codes for CSVRPSSYEQYF.